Following are 29 T cell receptor beta chains from one sample sequenced in a study of beta chain features in type 1 diabetes. Expressed TCRB transcripts were sequenced, since all the RNA that had been isolated was reverse transcribed. Sequencing used immunoSEQ multiplex PCR; TCRdb keeps in-frame clones, though not all of them. The data hold 330,000 or so clones, with about 15% observed a single time. The specimen was central memory CD4+ T cells from blood. All receptors come from a man under 40 in good health.

This clone turned up a few times. The J gene is TRBJ1-5, the V gene TRBV30; the D is unclear. Germline CDR1 and CDR2: GTSNPN and SVGIG (reference sequence). This CDR3 is 12 amino acids long. Trimming took 2 bases from V and 7 from J, leaving 9 bases between them. The chain's CDR3 is CAWSPGEQPQHF. Here the CDR3 DNA reads TGTGCCTGGAGTCCCGGGGAACAGCCCCAGCATTTT. Full variable domain (rest looked up from reference TRBV30 and TRBJ1-5): SQTIHQWPATLVQPVGSPLSLECTVEGTSNPNLYWYRQAAGRGLQLLFYSVGIGQISSEVPQNLSASRPQDRQFILSSKKLLLSDSGFYLCAWSPGEQPQHFGDGTRLSIL.

The rearrangement joins TRBV9 to TRBJ2-2; D uncertain. The germline gives CDR1 SGDLS, CDR2 YYNGEE. The CDR3 sequence is 17 residues long. The V end lost 4 bases, the J end lost 4 bases, and 20 bases lay between the germline ends. CDR3 protein: CASSRSLSREGTGELFF. DNA for the CDR3: TGTGCCAGCAGCCGTTCCCTTAGCCGAGAAGGCACCGGGGAGCTGTTTTTT. The full variable domain, completed using reference TRBV9 and TRBJ2-2, is DSGVTQTPKHLITATGQRVTLRCSPRSGDLSVYWYQQSLDQGLQFLIQYYNGEERAKGNILERFSAQQFPDLHSELNLSSLELGDSALYFCASSRSLSREGTGELFFGEGSRLTVL.

CDR3 in DNA: TGTGCCAGCAGTCAACTAGGGGCCGGCTCCTACAATGAGCAGTTCTTC. Its translation is CASSQLGAGSYNEQFF. The chain employs TRBV2 and TRBJ2-1; either TRBD1 or TRBD2 may supply D (5 bases each). Trimming cost V 5 bases and J 0 bases, with 14 bases left between them. CDR1 SNHLY and CDR2 FYNNEI come from the germline V gene. This CDR3 region has 16 residues.

This clone was seen a few times. V usage is TRBV4-3 and J usage is TRBJ2-6, with no clear D. Germline CDR1 LGHNA, CDR2 YSLEER. This CDR3 has 15 residues. V lost 0 bases, J lost 0 bases, and 3 bases lay in between. This chain's CDR3 is CASSQDNSGANVLTF. DNA for the CDR3: TGCGCCAGCAGCCAAGACAACTCTGGGGCCAACGTCCTGACTTTC.

There are many counts of this clone. The chain links TRBV14 to TRBJ2-3; D may be TRBD1 (6 bases). The germline CDR1 and CDR2 sequences are SGHDN and FVKESK. This CDR3 region has 15 residues. The germline V and J ends were trimmed by 3 bases and 1 base, with 11 bases remaining between them. The CDR3 nucleotides read TGTGCCAGCAGCCAGGGGGCCGGGGGCACAGATACGCAGTATTTT. It specifies CASSQGAGGTDTQYF.

This chain links TRBV28 with TRBJ1-2, with D possibly TRBD1 on 5 matching bases. Germline V gene sequence: CDR1 MDHEN, CDR2 SYDVKM. This CDR3 spans 15 amino acids. Trimming pared 2 bases from V and 3 bases from J, leaving 13 bases between. The CDR3 DNA reads as TGTGCCAGCAGTTTAGGGACGGCCCCCCACTATGGCTACACCTTC. Protein product: CASSLGTAPHYGYTF.

The sample holds a few counts of this clone. The chain joins TRBV20-1 to TRBJ2-7, with D maybe TRBD2 (5 bases). The germline V gene encodes CDR1 DFQATT and CDR2 SNEGSKA (reference sequence). The CDR3 is made up of 11 amino acids. Trimming stripped 6 bases from V and 3 bases from J, with 9 bases between. The CDR3 loop is CSAHGVYEQYF. The CDR3 nucleotides read TGCAGTGCCCACGGGGTCTACGAGCAGTACTTC.

V is TRBV7-8 and J is TRBJ1-6; D is uncertain. The CDR3 is 15 amino acids. Deletions cut 2 bases from V and 5 bases from J, with 10 bases between. Germline CDR1 SGHVS, CDR2 FQNEAQ. The CDR3 sequence is CASSLRQVDNSPLHF. The CDR3 DNA reads TGTGCCAGCAGCTTAAGGCAGGTGGATAATTCACCCCTCCACTTT. The whole variable domain, remainder taken from reference TRBV7-8 and TRBJ1-6, is GAGVSQSPRYKVAKRGQDVALRCDPISGHVSLFWYQQALGQGPEFLTYFQNEAQLDKSGLPSDRFFAERPEGSVSTLKIQRTQQEDSAVYLCASSLRQVDNSPLHFGNGTRLTVT.

The V gene is TRBV7-8, the J gene TRBJ2-4; 8 bases are a match to TRBD1. V shed 8 bases, J shed 0 bases, and the junction held 9 bases outside the gene matches. Per germline, CDR1 SGHVS and CDR2 FQNEAQ. There are 16 residues in the CDR3. Written as DNA, the CDR3 is TGTGCCAGCTCCGACAGGGGATTAACAGCCAAAAACATTCAGTACTTC. It translates to CASSDRGLTAKNIQYF. Full variable domain (outside the CDR3, taken from reference TRBV7-8 and TRBJ2-4): GAGVSQSPRYKVAKRGQDVALRCDPISGHVSLFWYQQALGQGPEFLTYFQNEAQLDKSGLPSDRFFAERPEGSVSTLKIQRTQQEDSAVYLCASSDRGLTAKNIQYFGAGTRLSVL.

V gene TRBV6-6 combines with J gene TRBJ1-2; 11 bases map to TRBD1. With V trimmed by 7 bases and J by 2 bases, 6 bases remained unmatched. The CDR3 has 15 residues. Germline CDR1 MNHNY, CDR2 SVGAGI (reference sequence). DNA of the CDR3: TGTGCCAGCACTTTAAGGGACAGGGGGAACTATGGCTACACCTTC. Protein product: CASTLRDRGNYGYTF.

CDR3 residues: CASMEGRGGYTF. In nucleotides, the CDR3 is TGTGCCAGCATGGAGGGCAGGGGTGGCTACACCTTC. The chain recombines TRBV6-1 with TRBJ1-2; tentative D call: TRBD1 (6 bases). Trimming stripped 7 bases from V and 7 bases from J, with 13 bases between. CDR1 MNHNS and CDR2 SASEGT come from the germline V gene. The CDR3 contains 12 residues.

This clone was counted only a few times. The CDR3 protein is CASSLGLRGFLAGEAETQYF. The CDR3 DNA reads TGTGCCAGCAGCTTGGGGCTAAGGGGGTTTCTAGCGGGAGAAGCGGAGACCCAGTACTTC. V and J are TRBV7-3 and TRBJ2-5, with 10 nucleotides matching TRBD2. There are 20 residues in the CDR3. Trimming removed 3 bases from V and 5 bases from J; junction bases left unmatched: 21. Germline CDR1 SGHTA, CDR2 FQGTGA.

This clone showed up just a few times. The rearrangement uses TRBV7-6 and TRBJ2-3; D is undetermined. Trimming took 1 base from V and 2 from J, leaving 10 bases between them. Germline V gene data show CDR1 as SGHVS and CDR2 as FNYEAQ. CDR3 length: 15 residues. This CDR3 reads CASSLDGSYTDTQYF. CDR3 nucleotides: TGTGCCAGCAGCTTAGACGGGTCGTACACAGATACGCAGTATTTT. Full variable domain (rest looked up from reference TRBV7-6 and TRBJ2-3): GAGVSQSPRYKVTKRGQDVALRCDPISGHVSLYWYRQALGQGPEFLTYFNYEAQQDKSGLPNDRFSAERPEGSISTLTIQRTEQRDSAMYRCASSLDGSYTDTQYFGPGTRLTVL.

This clone showed up just a few times. The chain has TRBV5-1 and TRBJ1-5; TRBD1 might be the D (5 bases). Trimming removed 0 bases at V and 2 bases at J, with 9 bases between. Per the germline V gene, CDR1 is SGHRS and CDR2 is YFSETQ. The CDR3 length is 15 residues. CDR3 nucleotide sequence: TGCGCCAGCAGCTTGGTAGGGGACGGCAATCAGCCCCAGCATTTT. Translation: CASSLVGDGNQPQHF.

As to this clone: Mismatch with germline at one junction end may stem from a read error. V and J are TRBV13 and TRBJ2-5; D is possibly TRBD2 (7 bases). This CDR3 spans 11 amino acids. The germline CDR1 and CDR2 sequences are PRHDT and FYEKMQ (reference sequence). For the CDR3, the DNA is TGTGCCAGCAGCACCTTCCCGGGGGGCCACTTC. Amino acids: CASSTFPGGHF.

J is TRBJ2-3 and V is TRBV30, with D maybe TRBD2 (6 bases). V dropped 5 bases and J dropped 3 bases, with 18 bases sitting between them. This CDR3 is 15 amino acids long. CDR1 and CDR2 from the germline V gene are GTSNPN and SVGIG (reference sequence). The CDR3 bases are TGTGCCTGGGGAACCGGGACTGAGGGGACAGATACGCAGTATTTT. This translates into CAWGTGTEGTDTQYF.

This clone was seen a few times. This likely comes from a read error, as the CDR3 has no conserved phenylalanine or tryptophan at its end. Because the CDR3's place on the DNA is in doubt, the DNA is left out and the CDR3 is given as listed by TCRdb. The rearrangement uses TRBV11-2 and TRBJ2-7; the table's D call of TRBD2 was not tested on the DNA. Germline values: CDR1 SGHAT, CDR2 FQNNGV. The CDR3 is 13 residues long, ends included. The CDR3 loop reads CASSLAQDSGTRL.

V is TRBV7-7 and J is TRBJ2-7, with D unresolved. The CDR3 runs to 10 residues. CDR1 and CDR2 from the germline V gene are SSHAT and FNYEAQ (reference sequence). V lost 7 bases and J 5 bases, leaving 6 bases between the germline ends. CDR3 protein: CASTPNEQYF. The CDR3 DNA sequence: TGTGCCAGCACCCCTAACGAGCAGTACTTC.

There are many counts of this clone. The chain recombines TRBV4-2 with TRBJ2-1; 10 bases align to TRBD2. The CDR3 has 15 residues. Per germline, CDR1 LGHNA and CDR2 YNFKEQ. The V segment lost 5 bases and the J segment 7 bases; nucleotides outside the gene matches: 8. CDR3 coding DNA: TGTGCCAGCAGCGCCAGCGGGGGGGCGGGGAATGAGCAGTTCTTC. Protein product: CASSASGGAGNEQFF.

The table lists this clone with a few counts. A read error may produce the germline difference seen at one junction end. The chain recombines TRBV5-5 with TRBJ1-1; possibly TRBD1 for D (6 bases). CDR1 is SGHKS and CDR2 is YYEKEE in the germline V gene (reference sequence). The CDR3 is 17 residues long. CDR3 loop: CASSQRPGTFMNTEAFF. The CDR3 DNA follows: TGCGCCAGCAGCCAACGTCCCGGGACATTTATGAACACTGAAGCTTTCTTT.

This clone showed up just a few times. The same CDR3 is also encoded by other DNA sequences in this sample. This chain uses TRBV27 with TRBJ1-1; D is perhaps TRBD1 (6 bases). The germline CDR1 and CDR2 sequences are MNHEY and SMNVEV (reference sequence). This CDR3 has 14 amino acids. Trimming pared 3 bases from V and 6 bases from J, leaving 14 bases between. The chain's CDR3 is CASSLSGARAEAFF. As DNA, the CDR3 is TGTGCCAGCAGTTTGTCAGGGGCGAGAGCTGAAGCTTTCTTT.

The rearrangement links TRBV2 to TRBJ1-5; 7 bases are shared with TRBD1. Germline CDR1 is SNHLY and CDR2 is FYNNEI. V was pared by 7 bases and J by 2 bases, with 5 bases of the junction left unmatched. There are 14 residues in the CDR3. CDR3 region: CASMGDSRNQPQHF. In DNA, the CDR3 is TGTGCCAGCATGGGGGACAGCCGCAATCAGCCCCAGCATTTT.

The table lists this clone with a few counts. This chain connects TRBV27 to TRBJ1-1; the D is unclear. CDR3 length: 14 amino acids. Trimming removed 2 bases from V and 4 bases from J, with 11 bases in between. Germline CDR1 MNHEY, CDR2 SMNVEV (reference sequence). The CDR3 spells CASSLTPRGTEAFF. In DNA form, the CDR3 reads TGTGCCAGCAGTTTAACCCCCCGGGGCACTGAAGCTTTCTTT.

This clone is a singleton in its sample. This sequence joins TRBV7-2 and TRBJ2-7; the match to TRBD2 covers 7 bases. V lost 1 base, J lost 5 bases, and 14 bases stayed unmatched. The CDR3 sequence is 17 residues long. The germline gives CDR1 SGHTA, CDR2 FQGNSA. The CDR3 DNA reads as TGTGCCAGCAGCTTAGGAGGCAGCGGGGTATTGGGGAACGAGCAGTACTTC. It encodes CASSLGGSGVLGNEQYF.

The rearrangement links TRBV11-2 to TRBJ2-2; unclear D gene. V lost 1 base, J lost 1 base, and 7 bases lay in between. The CDR3 has 15 amino acids. CDR1 and CDR2 from the germline V gene are SGHAT and FQNNGV. The CDR3 sequence: CASSLARLNTGELFF. The DNA of the CDR3 is TGTGCCAGCAGCTTAGCCAGGCTGAACACCGGGGAGCTGTTTTTT.

There are a few counts of this clone. This chain connects TRBV4-2 to TRBJ1-3, with D perhaps TRBD1 (6 bases). The ends were cut back, 1 base at V and 3 bases at J, with 10 bases in the middle. Looked up from germline, CDR1 is LGHNA and CDR2 is YNFKEQ. This CDR3 comprises 15 residues. The CDR3 coding sequence is TGTGCCAGCAGCCAAGTACAGGGAAGTGGAAACACCATATATTTT. Translating gives CASSQVQGSGNTIYF.

The rearrangement links TRBV7-2 to TRBJ2-3; 8 nucleotides align to TRBD2. Trimming took 1 base from V and 1 from J; bases not matched to a gene: 1. In germline, CDR1 is SGHTA, CDR2 FQGNSA. This CDR3 is 15 amino acids long. The CDR3 is CASSLDGGGTDTQYF. The DNA for the CDR3 is TGTGCCAGCAGCTTAGACGGGGGGGGCACAGATACGCAGTATTTT.

V is TRBV28 and J is TRBJ2-5; 10 bases line up with TRBD1. The V gene end was trimmed by 5 bases and the J gene end by 6 bases; junction bases not matched to a gene: 6. The CDR3 contains 14 residues. CDR1 and CDR2 (germline): MDHEN, SYDVKM. Here the CDR3 reads CASSLDRGRKTQYF. The CDR3 bases are TGTGCCAGCAGTCTCGACAGGGGGCGAAAGACCCAGTACTTC.

DNA of the CDR3: TGCGCCAGCAGCTTGGGGGGTCCCGGGCTGAACACTGAAGCTTTCTTT. Protein product: CASSLGGPGLNTEAFF. The chain uses TRBV5-1 and TRBJ1-1, with D unresolved. The CDR3 has 16 residues. The V gene lost 0 bases and the J gene lost 0 bases, with 12 bases spanning the gap. The germline V gene has CDR1 SGHRS and CDR2 YFSETQ.